This T cell receptor (beta chain) was found in a study of blood T cell repertoires in COVID-19. TCRdb keeps only in-frame clones here, not all; method: immunoSEQ multiplex PCR. Of about 90,000 clones listed, 80% to 90% are singletons. This clone was counted a few times. The CDR3 runs to 15 residues. The V gene end was trimmed by 6 bases and the J gene end by 7 bases; junction bases not matched to a gene: 13. CDR1 MDHEN and CDR2 SYDVKM come from the germline V gene. The rearrangement uses TRBV28 and TRBJ1-2; 8 bases fit TRBD1. Sequencing input: peripheral blood. The source is a man at least 80 years old with acute or convalescent COVID-19. CDR3 protein: CASRNTGTGFGGYTF. The CDR3 DNA is TGTGCCAGCAGAAATACCGGGACAGGCTTTGGTGGCTACACCTTC.